The sequence of this TCR beta chain was determined in a study of blood T cell repertoires in COVID-19. The CDR3 spans 14 residues. The germline V gene encodes CDR1 GTSNPN and CDR2 SVGIG (reference sequence). V lost 5 bases and J 2 bases, leaving 14 bases between the germline ends. As handled by the study authors: Using reference gene primer amplification, nucleated cell counts were estimated. Libraries were prepared by immunoSEQ multiplex PCR; TCRdb keeps only in-frame clonotypes and omits some of them. V and J calls and clone size are those listed in that table; D and trimming were worked out from the DNA. The sample has approximately 150,000 clones, roughly 90% seen once.

The chain joins TRBV30 to TRBJ2-3, with D tentatively TRBD2 (6 bases). Sequencing was done on a sample of peripheral blood. This receptor was identified in a woman aged 50 to 60 with acute or convalescent COVID-19. This CDR3 is CAWWYGGDTDTQYF. In nucleotides, the CDR3 is TGTGCCTGGTGGTACGGGGGTGACACAGATACGCAGTATTTT.